This entry is about one TCR beta chain. Sequencing used immunoSEQ multiplex PCR; TCRdb keeps in-frame clones, though not all of them. The table includes more than 65,000 clones, roughly 84% detected once. Trimming removed 2 bases at V and 5 bases at J, with 7 bases between. The CDR3 sequence is 13 residues long. CDR1 PRHDT and CDR2 FYEKMQ come from the germline V gene (reference sequence). The record originates from a study of blood T cell repertoires in COVID-19. About the research overall: PBMCs, B-cell-depleted T cells, or T cells were the source of the cDNA or gDNA that made up the material.

The V gene is TRBV13, the J gene TRBJ2-1, with a tentative D call TRBD2 (5 bases). The sample comprised peripheral blood. The TCR sequence derives from a man aged 25-45 years with COVID-19, enrolled during active disease. As DNA, the CDR3 is TGTGCCAGCAGCTTACCGGGAAACAATGAGCAGTTCTTC. Its translation: CASSLPGNNEQFF.